The present TCR beta chain was sequenced within a study of T cells after yellow fever vaccination. Ten or more counts support this clonotype. The antigen is unknown. Findings and caveats of the study: Primary-vaccination clones mostly resurfaced post-booster (96% CD4, about 87% CD8). Bulk-population clonotypes that are abundant could appear as contaminants in FACS-sorted repertoires. Clonotype sharing between CD4 and CD8 compartments was small.

The CDR3 length is 13 residues. Germline V gene data show CDR1 as LGHNA and CDR2 as YSLEER. V was shortened by 0 bases and J by 4 bases, with 6 bases between the two germline ends. TCRdb reprocessed the 5' RACE reads with MiXCR, giving one entry per CDR3 protein. The sample comprises roughly 260,000 distinct CDR3 sequences, 10% to 15% of which are singletons, and approximately 0.49% rests with the top ten. Specimen: CD4+ T cells sorted from PBMCs, collected 45 days after the yellow fever booster vaccination. V usage is TRBV4-3 and J usage is TRBJ1-1; D is ambiguous. The TCR was taken from a man aged 30 to 39 who received the YFV17D yellow fever vaccine. CDR3 sequence reads: CASSQEPGTEAFF. CDR3 in DNA: TGCGCCAGCAGCCAAGAACCGGGCACTGAAGCTTTCTTT.